This TCR beta chain came from a study of immune cell composition in non-small cell lung cancer. Study-level background: Most cases were lung adenocarcinoma or squamous cell carcinoma. Notes on the study in general: Roughly 80% of squamous and about 31% of adenocarcinoma cases had tumour-associated clones >0.5%. It was not proven that tumour-reactive clones equal dominant tumour-associated clones.

The V and J ends lost 6 bases and 6 bases, in that order; junction bases with no gene match: 3. CDR3 length: 14 amino acids. Germline V gives CDR1 MDHEN, CDR2 SYDVKM. As concerns this clone: What it binds is not known.

Normal lung was taken at the farthest possible site, at least 3 cm from tumour. Frozen unsorted single-cell suspensions supplied the genomic DNA. Sequencing was performed with immunoSEQ multiplex PCR; in TCRdb, only in-frame clones are kept and a portion is missing. The table records 3,800 or so clones, under 80% of them present only once. Sequenced input: non-adjacent lung tissue. This clonotype was obtained from a human donor with non-small cell lung cancer. The chain recombines TRBV28 with TRBJ1-6, with 9 bases identical to TRBD1. CDR3 loop: CASSQTGGNSPLHF. CDR3 bases: TGTGCCAGCAGCCAGACAGGGGGTAATTCACCCCTCCACTTT.